These 22 T cell receptor beta chains originate from one sample sequenced in a study of blood T cell repertoires in COVID-19. Only in-frame clones appear in the TCRdb table, and some are missing; sequencing was by immunoSEQ multiplex PCR. This table holds roughly 260,000 clones, 91% found once. The specimen sequenced was peripheral blood. Receptor source: a person under 35 with COVID-19, enrolled during active disease.

V gene TRBV7-7 combines with J gene TRBJ2-3; D gene unclear. The CDR3 totals 14 residues. Germline CDR1 SSHAT, CDR2 FNYEAQ (reference sequence). V was trimmed by 3 bases and J by 5 bases, leaving 12 bases between them. The CDR3 loop is CASSFGAAGDTQYF. CDR3 in DNA: TGTGCCAGCAGCTTCGGTGCCGCCGGAGATACGCAGTATTTT.

CDR3: CASNLEDTDTQYF. CDR3 nucleotide sequence: TGTGCCAGCAACCTGGAGGACACAGATACGCAGTATTTT. The rearrangement uses TRBV12-3 or TRBV12-4 and TRBJ2-3, with a weak D call TRBD2 (5 bases). The CDR3 is made up of 13 amino acids. V was pared by 7 bases and J by 2 bases, with 10 bases between.

This chain uses TRBV6-2 or TRBV6-3 with TRBJ2-3, with D perhaps matching TRBD2 (6 bases). Germline V gives CDR1 MNHEY, CDR2 SVGEGT. The ends were cut back, 1 base at V and 5 bases at J, with 13 bases in the middle. This CDR3 is built from 15 residues. CDR3 DNA: TGTGCCAGCAGTTACTGGTCGGGAGCTGGAGATACGCAGTATTTT. Encoded protein: CASSYWSGAGDTQYF.

The CDR3 nucleotides read TGCGCCAGCAGCTCGACAGGTGGTGGGGGCTACACCTTC. It translates to CASSSTGGGGYTF. J is TRBJ1-2 and V is TRBV5-1; TRBD1 is a possible D gene (6 bases). The CDR3 extends over 13 amino acids. V was clipped by 3 bases and J by 8 bases, with 14 bases between them. From germline, CDR1 is SGHRS and CDR2 YFSETQ.

The sample holds a few counts of this clone. The gene calls are TRBV5-1 and TRBJ2-7; D not certain. CDR3 size: 13 residues. Germline CDR1 and CDR2: SGHRS and YFSETQ. Trimming took off 0 bases at V and 1 base at J, with 5 bases between the two ends. CDR3 amino acids: CASSLEQSYEQYF. The CDR3 DNA reads as TGCGCCAGCAGCTTGGAACAGTCCTACGAGCAGTACTTC. The full variable domain, its missing parts supplied by reference TRBV5-1 and TRBJ2-7, is KAGVTQTPRYLIKTRGQQVTLSCSPISGHRSVSWYQQTPGQGLQFLFEYFSETQRNKGNFPGRFSGRQFSNSRSEMNVSTLELGDSALYLCASSLEQSYEQYFGPGTRLTVT.

This clone appeared a few times. This chain links TRBV11-2 with TRBJ2-2; 7 nucleotides line up with TRBD2. V shed 7 bases and J 4 bases; nucleotides not matched to a gene: 12. CDR3 size: 16 residues. Per germline, CDR1 SGHAT and CDR2 FQNNGV. CDR3 amino acids: CASIAYAGEGTGELFF. The CDR3 DNA follows: TGTGCCAGCATCGCTTATGCGGGAGAGGGCACCGGGGAGCTGTTTTTT.

Comment on this clone: Other DNA sequences in the same sample also yield this CDR3. V usage is TRBV6-4 and J usage is TRBJ2-2; 8 positions agree with TRBD1. Germline values: CDR1 MRHNA, CDR2 SNTAGT. The CDR3 consists of 14 residues. V was pared by 4 bases and J by 3 bases, with 1 base of the junction left unmatched. CDR3 nucleotides: TGTGCCAGCAGTGCAGGGGGCGACACCGGGGAGCTGTTTTTT. Encoded protein: CASSAGGDTGELFF.

V gene TRBV14 combines with J gene TRBJ2-3; 10 positions match TRBD2. The CDR3 is 13 amino acids. V lost 1 base, J lost 14 bases, and 6 bases stayed unmatched. Germline V gives CDR1 SGHDN, CDR2 FVKESK. The CDR3 nucleotides are TGTGCCAGCAGCCAAGGGCTAGCGGGAGCCAGGTATTTT. It codes for CASSQGLAGARYF.

A remark on this clone: Other DNA variants within this sample encode the same CDR3. This chain links TRBV5-1 with TRBJ2-1; 11 bases are shared with TRBD1. With V trimmed by 5 bases and J by 7 bases, 8 bases remained unmatched. The CDR3 length is 15 residues. In germline, CDR1 is SGHRS, CDR2 YFSETQ. This CDR3 reads CASSSGQGALNEQFF. In DNA form, the CDR3 reads TGCGCCAGCAGTTCCGGACAGGGGGCTCTTAATGAGCAGTTCTTC.

The table lists this clone with a count of one. The chain links TRBV7-2 to TRBJ1-1; 9 nucleotides align to TRBD1. The junction had 11 bases not matched to a gene; V was cut back by 7 bases and J by 11 bases. CDR1 is SGHTA and CDR2 is FQGNSA in the germline V gene. CDR3 size: 13 residues. In DNA form, the CDR3 reads TGTGCCAGCACACCGGGGGGACAGGGATCTGCTTTCTTT. Protein product: CASTPGGQGSAFF.

The chain links TRBV6-5 to TRBJ2-2; no reliable D call. Per the germline V gene, CDR1 is MNHEY and CDR2 is SVGAGI. The CDR3 runs to 16 residues. V lost 3 bases and J 0 bases, leaving 11 bases between the germline ends. CDR3 region: CASSYVRGPNTGELFF. As DNA, the CDR3 is TGTGCCAGCAGTTATGTGAGAGGCCCGAACACCGGGGAGCTGTTTTTT.

The V gene is TRBV27, the J gene TRBJ2-7; TRBD2 might be the D (7 bases). The CDR3 loop spans 15 amino acids. The V end lost 4 bases, the J end lost 4 bases, and 17 bases lay between the germline ends. Germline CDR1 reads MNHEY; CDR2 reads SMNVEV (reference sequence). CDR3 sequence: CASSSPGGGSYEQYF. The CDR3 coding sequence is TGTGCCAGCAGTTCCCCCGGGGGCGGGAGTTACGAGCAGTACTTC.

The chain couples TRBV2 to TRBJ1-1; no definite D call. Germline CDR1 reads SNHLY; CDR2 reads FYNNEI. The CDR3 runs 16 residues. The V gene lost 2 bases and the J gene lost 0 bases, with 13 bases spanning the gap. The DNA for the CDR3 is TGTGCCAGCAGTGAATTAGCGGCGCAGGTGAACACTGAAGCTTTCTTT. Its translation: CASSELAAQVNTEAFF.

This chain uses TRBV10-3 with TRBJ1-1; 7 bases fit TRBD1. The length of the CDR3 is 15 residues. Losses at the gene ends were 0 bases for V and 4 bases for J; bases not matched to a gene: 5. Germline CDR1 reads ENHRY; CDR2 reads SYGVKD. The CDR3 is CAISESDRASTEAFF. The CDR3, as DNA: TGTGCCATCAGTGAGTCTGACAGGGCGAGCACTGAAGCTTTCTTT.

The sample holds one count of this clone. J is TRBJ2-7 and V is TRBV24-1, with 7 bases aligning to TRBD1. Germline-derived CDR1 and CDR2 are KGHDR and SFDVKD. Trimming took 9 bases from V and 4 from J; bases not matched to a gene: 11. This CDR3 region has 14 residues. The CDR3 DNA follows: TGTGCCACCGGCGCCCGGGACAGCCCTTACGAGCAGTACTTC. It specifies CATGARDSPYEQYF.

This clone was counted only a few times. The chain recombines TRBV25-1 with TRBJ1-2; tentative D call: TRBD1 (6 bases). The V end lost 3 bases, the J end lost 3 bases, and 17 bases lay between the germline ends. The CDR3 consists of 16 residues. Germline V gives CDR1 MGHDK, CDR2 SYGVNS. CDR3 nucleotides: TGTGCCAGCAGTGACCTCGCACAGGGCCCTGACTATGGCTACACCTTC. Translation gives CASSDLAQGPDYGYTF.

V gene TRBV18 combines with J gene TRBJ2-7; 8 positions agree with TRBD1. The CDR3 consists of 13 residues. V was pared by 5 bases and J by 1 base, with 1 base of the junction left unmatched. CDR1 KGHSH and CDR2 LQKENI come from the germline V gene. The CDR3 protein is CASSRTGSYEQYF. The CDR3 nucleotides are TGTGCCAGCTCAAGGACAGGGTCCTACGAGCAGTACTTC.

This rearrangement joins TRBV5-6 to TRBJ1-1; D is undetermined. Trimming removed 2 bases at V and 1 base at J, with 12 bases between. Looked up from germline, CDR1 is SGHDT and CDR2 is YYEEEE. CDR3 length equals 15 residues. CDR3 coding DNA: TGTGCCAGCAGCTTCGGGATCCTCGGGAACACTGAAGCTTTCTTT. Amino acids: CASSFGILGNTEAFF. Together with reference TRBV5-6 and TRBJ1-1, the CDR3 gives the full variable domain: DAGVTQSPTHLIKTRGQQVTLRCSPKSGHDTVSWYQQALGQGPQFIFQYYEEEERQRGNFPDRFSGHQFPNYSSELNVNALLLGDSALYLCASSFGILGNTEAFFGQGTRLTVV.

The chain couples TRBV3-1 (or the pseudogene TRBV3-2) to TRBJ2-2; 9 bases agree with TRBD1. The length of the CDR3 is 15 residues. Germline V gene data show CDR1 as LGHDT and CDR2 as YNNKEL (reference sequence). V lost 3 bases, J lost 3 bases, and 2 bases stayed unmatched. The chain's CDR3 is CASSHGTGYTGELFF. CDR3 DNA: TGTGCCAGCAGCCATGGGACAGGGTACACCGGGGAGCTGTTTTTT.

The chain couples TRBV5-6 to TRBJ2-7, with 8 nucleotides matching TRBD2. Unmatched junction bases numbered 9, after V lost 7 bases and J lost 3 bases. The CDR3 contains 14 residues. The germline CDR1 and CDR2 sequences are SGHDT and YYEEEE. The CDR3, as DNA: TGTGCCAGCGGACTAGCAGCAGCCCGCTACGAGCAGTACTTC. Translation gives CASGLAAARYEQYF.

This clone showed up just once. The gene calls are TRBV13 and TRBJ1-2, with 9 bases matching TRBD1. The CDR3 has 13 residues. Trimming at V came to 6 bases and at J to 4 bases, leaving 3 bases not matched to a gene. CDR1 and CDR2 (germline): PRHDT, FYEKMQ (reference sequence). The CDR3 nucleotides read TGTGCCAGCAGAGGACAGGGGACCTATGGCTACACCTTC. Its protein is CASRGQGTYGYTF.

This clone was seen a few times. The rearrangement uses TRBV5-4 and TRBJ1-2, with D unclear. This CDR3 comprises 14 residues. Germline CDR1 reads SGHNT; CDR2 reads YYREEE (reference sequence). V lost 2 bases to trimming and J lost 3 bases, with 11 bases between them. CDR3 in DNA: TGTGCCAGCAGCTTTGAGGAGGCAGACTATGGCTACACCTTC. Its protein is CASSFEEADYGYTF.